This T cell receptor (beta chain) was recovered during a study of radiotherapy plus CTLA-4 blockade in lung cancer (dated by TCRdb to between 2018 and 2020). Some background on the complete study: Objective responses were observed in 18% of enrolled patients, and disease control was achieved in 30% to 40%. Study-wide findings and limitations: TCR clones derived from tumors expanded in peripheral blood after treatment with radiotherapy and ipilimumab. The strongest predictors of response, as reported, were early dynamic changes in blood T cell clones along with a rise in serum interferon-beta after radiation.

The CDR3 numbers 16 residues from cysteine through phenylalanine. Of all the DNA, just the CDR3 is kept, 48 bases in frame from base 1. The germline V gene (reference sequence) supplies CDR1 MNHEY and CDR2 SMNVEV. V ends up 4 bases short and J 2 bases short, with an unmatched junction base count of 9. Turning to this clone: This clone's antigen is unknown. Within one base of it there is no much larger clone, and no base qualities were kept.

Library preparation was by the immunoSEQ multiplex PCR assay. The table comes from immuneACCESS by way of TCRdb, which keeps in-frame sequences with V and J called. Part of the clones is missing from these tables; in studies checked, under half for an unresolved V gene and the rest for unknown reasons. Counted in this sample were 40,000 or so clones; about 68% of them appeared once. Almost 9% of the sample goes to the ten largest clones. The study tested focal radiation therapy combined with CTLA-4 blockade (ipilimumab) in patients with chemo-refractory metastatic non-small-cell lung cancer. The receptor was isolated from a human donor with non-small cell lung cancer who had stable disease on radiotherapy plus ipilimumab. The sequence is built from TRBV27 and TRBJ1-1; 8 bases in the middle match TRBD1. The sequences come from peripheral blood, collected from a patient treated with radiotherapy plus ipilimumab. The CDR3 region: CASSSDREWGNTEAFF. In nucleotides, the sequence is TGTGCCAGCAGTTCGGACAGGGAATGGGGTAACACTGAAGCTTTCTTT.